This T cell receptor beta chain was recovered during a study of cytomegalovirus exposure and HLA in healthy donors (dated by TCRdb to 2017 to 2019). Regarding the study in general: An earlier analysis of roughly 610 of the donors reported 276 Gb of sequence data and around 100 million unique TCR beta sequences obtained from about 179 million T cells. The number of typed donors differed by locus: about 620-630 for A, B, C, DRB1 and DQB1; some 500 for DQA1; approximately 600 for DPA1; and about 470 for DPB1. The later analysis used no new phenotypic data to find candidate immune exposures, relying instead on TCR beta sequences and their occurrence across donors. The study aimed to test whether cataloging public T cell receptors could reveal signatures of past pathogen exposure. HLA typing covered class I and class II loci at four-digit resolution. An earlier analysis of approximately 500 of the donors applied high-throughput TCR beta sequencing to assess whether each TCR beta V gene segment acted as functional or pseudogenic. In addition to the first cohort of 666 subjects, a separate validation cohort of approximately 130 different subjects was used. Across approximately 400 genotyped donors of the cohort, an average of roughly 200,000 unique TCR beta nucleotide sequences per donor were sequenced, and roughly a sixth of those sequences were non-productive. Because of strong linkage in the cohort, five DR-DQ haplotypes were treated as single units for association and clustering. Donor age, sex, ethnicity and CMV serostatus were compiled together with the repertoire data. A later analysis re-examined previously published TCR beta repertoires from just over 650 donors and added high-resolution HLA genotyping to investigate patterns of TCR occurrence. Around 300 gigabases of sequencing data and 70 million to 85 million unique TCR sequences were included in an early release covering roughly 600 HLA-typed donors. Of the roughly 400 genotyped donors, over 70% fell in the genetic ancestry cluster associated with self-reported Caucasian donors. The study used immunosequencing to profile the T cell repertoires of hundreds of subjects and linked those repertoires to cytomegalovirus serostatus. The study combined high-throughput TCR immunosequencing, statistical association of individual TCRs with disease status, and machine learning to predict cytomegalovirus infection status. All discovery cohort repertoires had been generated using a single sequencing platform. A later genetic analysis used genome-wide SNP genotypes for about 65% of the roughly 700 donors, treating that subset as a discovery cohort. Broad study findings and their caveats: In a later analysis, about 17,000 TCR beta sequences were associated with specific HLA alleles at a false discovery rate of 0.05. For the cohort, immune exposure information was limited to CMV serostatus. Most TCR sequences were seen in very few donors, while some public TCRs were found in many individuals. Because counts were too low, fewer than 20 rarely observed V segments, including chromosome 9 orphons, were excluded from the earlier analysis of around 640 of the donors. The authors suggested that the approach could potentially be generalized to other disease states and immunological phenotypes. The classifier was reported to diagnose cytomegalovirus status with high specificity and sensitivity in both the original cohort and the validation cohort. In a later analysis, the rate of TCR association differed among HLA loci, with DRB1 alleles having the most associated TCRs and HLA-C alleles having the fewest. In a later genetic analysis, fewer N-insertions in productive TCRs were reported among donors in an Asian-associated ancestry cluster than the 666-donor mean. In a later analysis, HLA-associated TCR beta chains showed more clonal expansion and lower generation probabilities than non-associated chains that were equally common. Presence/absence analyses assumed roughly uniform sequencing depth across donors, an assumption that may not hold. A further reported finding was that TCR beta sequences accurately predicted the HLA-A and HLA-B alleles for most subjects in the first cohort. In vitro tests confirmed that a few of the cytomegalovirus-associated TCR beta chains recognize cytomegalovirus antigens. The study gave a list of some 150 TCR beta chains associated with cytomegalovirus. Some IMGT-functional V segments, including TRBV6-2 and TRBV6-3, could not be told apart with the 87-base-pair reads, so those segments were excluded. Because some donors lacked HLA typing at each locus, the association tests relied only on the typed subset. This cohort had only TCR beta chains sequenced, and the lack of alpha or paired-chain data limited which features could be detected. Correlated functional status among segregating V segments might reflect linkage disequilibrium, but an unknown experimental factor could not be ruled out. According to a later analysis, most CMV-associated TCR beta chains appeared to be HLA-restricted, and the HLA associations seemed to be driven largely by CMV exposure. Several of the top co-occurrence clusters appeared to be linked to parvovirus B19, influenza, CMV and Epstein-Barr virus, according to a later analysis. A group of highly shared sequence variants was considered likely to be a technical artifact of the sequencing pipeline. In an earlier analysis of 587 of the donors, most TCR beta V segments appeared in productive rearrangements about 87% or about 30% of the time, broadly matching IMGT annotations. In a later genetic analysis, a missense DCLRE1C variant was associated with V-gene and J-gene trimming of TCR beta chains, and the association was replicated in an independent cohort. When HLA alleles, especially DR and DQ, strongly co-occurred, attributing TCR associations to individual alleles was difficult.

Measured from the cysteine to the phenylalanine, the CDR3 is 15 residues long. Left in the record is the CDR3 DNA by itself, 45 bases read in frame from the first base. Based on the germline V gene, the CDR1 and CDR2 sequences are SQVTM and ANQGSEA. Compared with germline, V lacks 4 bases and J lacks 7 bases; bases without a gene match: 8. The protocol used for the library was the immunoSEQ multiplex PCR assay. For the multiplex PCR, a mixture combining 60 forward primers for TCR Vbeta segments and 13 reverse primers for TCR Jbeta segments was used. The CDR3 region of rearranged TCR beta genes was amplified from genomic DNA with a multiplex PCR assay. Amplified TCR beta libraries were sequenced as 87-base-pair reads on the Illumina HiSeq System. Concerning the study's data processing: In a later analysis, roughly 80 million unique TCR beta chains were counted across the 650 to 750 repertoires, and around 11 million of these chains were shared by at least two donors. To remove PCR and sequencing errors, raw reads were error-corrected and collapsed into unique sequences using a nearest-neighbor algorithm that merged closely related sequences. To assign V, D and J gene segments, CDR3 sequences were aligned to IMGT reference sequences. For a sequence to be retained, at least a six-nucleotide match to both a V gene segment and a J gene segment was required. A rearrangement was called productive if the CDR3 had no stop codons and remained in frame with V and J, and every other rearrangement was called non-productive. CDR3 was defined by IMGT convention, running from the second conserved V-encoded cysteine to the conserved J-encoded phenylalanine. The earlier analysis of around 640 of the donors excluded sequences that lacked an unambiguous match to a single V gene segment. An earlier analysis of under 750 of the donors called V segments functional above 56.7% productive rearrangements and segregating when the between-donor standard deviation exceeded 5%. To diagnose cytomegalovirus status from the catalog of TCR beta chain sequences, a statistical classification framework was built. In a later analysis, TCR nucleotide sequences were compared against IMGT/GENE-DB human TR gene sequences so that V and J genes could be assigned. A later analysis assigned CDR3 sequences and most-parsimonious VDJ recombination scenarios with the TCRdist pipeline. In a later analysis, each TCR beta chain was defined by its CDR3 amino acid sequence together with its V-gene family, and reads without a unique V-gene family were excluded. In a later analysis, 450 to 600 highly shared, low-generation-probability nucleotide sequences were removed to address suspected cross-contamination and a sequencing artifact. In a later analysis, a clonal expansion index was calculated for each public chain from normalized within-repertoire ranks of inferred template counts. Generation probabilities in a later analysis came from a VDJ recombination model fitted to out-of-frame rearrangements, and those results were checked against IGoR. In a later analysis, TCR-TCR, TCR-HLA and TCR-CMV co-occurrence was scored with hypergeometric tests, and a repertoire-size bias correction was applied to TCR pairs. False discovery rates were estimated in a later analysis by permuting HLA or CMV assignments 20 times. In a later analysis, co-occurring TCRs were grouped with DBSCAN, and TCRdist sequence similarity was added when clustering was performed within HLA-allele-positive subsets. For co-occurrence clustering, repertoires with fewer than 30,000 or more than 120,000 public chains were excluded, along with several repertoires with anomalous nucleotide sharing. TCRdb stores this immuneACCESS table with in-frame sequences only. Part of the clones is absent; in the studies checked, under half of the shortfall reflects unresolved V genes, and no reason is known for the rest. The DNA gave D and trimming, while V, J and clone size come from that table. The sample yields roughly 180,000 clones; around 80% were counted once. In total, the top ten clones hold around 1.4% of the sample.

To note about this clone: There is no known antigen for this receptor. Nothing much larger sits one base from this clone, and base qualities are not available.

The cohort was made up of 666 healthy bone marrow donors. At the time of sampling, every cohort member was nominally healthy, though immune exposures that went unrecorded were likely present. The donor was CMV seropositive and was included in the group of 289 seropositive cohort members. Every donor gave a peripheral blood sample, and the peripheral blood mononuclear cells from that sample were used for TCR beta sequencing. The Qiagen DNeasy Blood Extraction Kit was used to extract genomic DNA from the blood cell samples. The chain couples TRBV29-1 to TRBJ2-1; 12 central nucleotides agree with TRBD2. The origin of this receptor is a girl between 5 and 17 years old in good health and CMV-seropositive. Sequenced material: PBMCs. The CDR3 in this case is CSVVGLAGGRNEQFF. The DNA sequence is TGCAGCGTTGTAGGGCTAGCGGGAGGGAGGAATGAGCAGTTCTTC.